These 25 T cell receptor beta chains were sequenced from one sample in a study of cytomegalovirus exposure and HLA in healthy donors. PCR used 60 Vbeta primers and 13 Jbeta primers. Some clones are missing from TCRdb's copy, which holds only in-frame ones; the method was immunoSEQ multiplex PCR. The sample records about 190,000 clones, about four fifths being singletons. Sample: PBMCs. Every receptor here comes from a woman aged 25-40 years in good health and CMV-seropositive.

This chain joins TRBV11-2 and TRBJ2-7; TRBD2 aligns across 7 bases. V lost 1 base and J lost 4; bases outside the gene matches: 4. Germline V gene data show CDR1 as SGHAT and CDR2 as FQNNGV. This CDR3 has 14 residues. CDR3 DNA: TGTGCCAGCAGCTTAGGGACTAGTCGGTACGAGCAGTACTTC. As protein: CASSLGTSRYEQYF.

This clone was picked up one time. This rearrangement joins TRBV7-2 to TRBJ2-3, with 10 positions matching TRBD2. V was clipped by 3 bases and J by 4 bases; unmatched bases: 10. The germline CDR1 and CDR2 sequences are SGHTA and FQGNSA. CDR3 length: 17 residues. The CDR3 region has the DNA TGTGCCAGCAGCTTTTCTAGCGGGAGTGGCGGATCAGATACGCAGTATTTT. Its protein product is CASSFSSGSGGSDTQYF.

This clone was observed a handful of times. V is TRBV28 and J is TRBJ1-1; tentatively, D is TRBD1 (5 bases). Germline CDR1 reads MDHEN; CDR2 reads SYDVKM. The CDR3 is 12 amino acids. Trimming took off 5 bases at V and 5 bases at J, with 9 bases between the two ends. CDR3 sequence: CASSPGGTEAFF. CDR3 nucleotides: TGTGCCAGCAGTCCCGGGGGTACTGAAGCTTTCTTT.

This chain links TRBV7-2 with TRBJ1-2, with 7 positions matching TRBD1. Germline assignment: CDR1 SGHTA and CDR2 FQGNSA. J was trimmed by 3 bases and V by 1 base; bases with no gene match: 2. The CDR3 has 14 amino acids. The CDR3 reads CASSLVGTDYGYTF. The CDR3 DNA reads as TGTGCCAGCAGCTTAGTCGGGACAGACTATGGCTACACCTTC.

The chain uses TRBV11-2 and TRBJ2-1; possibly TRBD2 for D (6 bases). The CDR3 runs to 15 residues. With 5 bases removed from V and 5 bases from J, the gap between germline ends came to 16 bases. From germline, CDR1 is SGHAT and CDR2 FQNNGV. The CDR3 DNA reads TGTGCCAGCAGCCCTAATCGGGGGTTCCACAATGAGCAGTTCTTC. It codes for CASSPNRGFHNEQFF.

The chain couples TRBV6-5 to TRBJ1-2; 9 bases map to TRBD1. The germline gives CDR1 MNHEY, CDR2 SVGAGI. The CDR3 has 14 residues. Trimming at V came to 6 bases and at J to 0 bases, leaving 2 bases not matched to a gene. The CDR3 sequence: CASRGQGTNYGYTF. The CDR3 DNA reads TGTGCCAGCAGGGGACAGGGAACTAACTATGGCTACACCTTC.

The chain is built from TRBV7-2 and TRBJ1-4, with a weak D call TRBD1 (5 bases). The V end lost 0 bases, the J end lost 7 bases, and 12 bases lay between the germline ends. The CDR3 is 15 amino acids. Germline V gives CDR1 SGHTA, CDR2 FQGNSA. The CDR3 protein is CASSLAWGVGEKLFF. CDR3 sequence (DNA): TGTGCCAGCAGCTTAGCGTGGGGGGTGGGTGAAAAACTGTTTTTT.

The chain has TRBV6-5 and TRBJ1-6; possible D gene TRBD1, 6 bases. Germline V gene lookup returns CDR1 MNHEY and CDR2 SVGAGI. Trimming removed 4 bases at V and 7 bases at J, with 8 bases between. This CDR3 has 13 residues. CDR3 nucleotides: TGTGCCAGCAGTTGGCAGGGGAATTCACCCCTCCACTTT. Its translation is CASSWQGNSPLHF.

This sequence joins TRBV15 and TRBJ2-7; the match to TRBD1 covers 10 bases. The CDR3 spans 13 residues. The germline V gene encodes CDR1 LNHNV and CDR2 YYDKDF (reference sequence). V lost 1 base, J lost 6 bases, and 0 bases stayed unmatched. This CDR3 is CATSRGTGGEQYF. CDR3 coding DNA: TGTGCCACCAGCAGAGGGACAGGGGGCGAGCAGTACTTC.

Here the CDR3 DNA reads TGTGCCAGCAGGGGGGACAGGGGGTGGAATGAGCAGTTCTTC. Its translation: CASRGDRGWNEQFF. This sequence joins TRBV28 and TRBJ2-1; 11 bases map to TRBD1. Germline V gene data show CDR1 as MDHEN and CDR2 as SYDVKM. The CDR3 is 14 residues long. V lost 6 bases to trimming and J lost 7 bases; unmatched junction nucleotides: 5. Filled out from reference TRBV28 and TRBJ2-1, the complete variable domain reads DVKVTQSSRYLVKRTGEKVFLECVQDMDHENMFWYRQDPGLGLRLIYFSYDVKMKEKGDIPEGYSVSREKKERFSLILESASTNQTSMYLCASRGDRGWNEQFFGPGTRLTVL.

The rearrangement joins TRBV27 to TRBJ2-7, with a possible D match to TRBD2 (5 bases). Trimming took 7 bases from V and 4 from J, leaving 20 bases between them. CDR1 and CDR2 from the germline V gene are MNHEY and SMNVEV (reference sequence). This CDR3 comprises 15 residues. The CDR3 reads CASKEVGAVAYEQYF. The CDR3 nucleotides read TGTGCCAGCAAGGAGGTGGGCGCAGTTGCGTACGAGCAGTACTTC.

This clone was seen only a few times. The V call is TRBV5-6, the J call TRBJ2-4; 11 bases are shared with TRBD1. The CDR3 spans 14 residues. After removal of 4 bases from V and 6 bases from J, the junction contained 3 bases not matched to a gene. Germline V lookup: CDR1 SGHDT, CDR2 YYEEEE. CDR3 nucleotides: TGTGCCAGCAGCCTCGGGACAGGGGGAAACATTCAGTACTTC. Protein: CASSLGTGGNIQYF.

This rearrangement joins TRBV6-5 to TRBJ2-7, with 8 bases fitting TRBD1. The CDR3 is 14 residues long. After removal of 7 bases from V and 3 bases from J, the junction contained 8 bases not matched to a gene. Germline V gives CDR1 MNHEY, CDR2 SVGAGI. CDR3 in DNA: TGTGCCAGCAAAAGAGCCGGACAGGGCTACGAGCAGTACTTC. Translation gives CASKRAGQGYEQYF.

This clone was seen a single time. V gene TRBV12-2 combines with J gene TRBJ1-1. TRBV12-2 is reported as a pseudogene. CDR3 length: 14 amino acids. Written as DNA, the CDR3 is TGTGCAAGTCGCTTACGATCCCGGCGGACTGAAGCTTTCTTT. It is translated as CASRLRSRRTEAFF.

This clone was seen only a few times. The rearrangement joins TRBV6-1 to TRBJ2-7, with D possibly TRBD2 on 6 matching bases. Germline CDR1 is MNHNS and CDR2 is SASEGT. Trimming pared 6 bases from V and 3 bases from J, leaving 24 bases between. This CDR3 spans 17 amino acids. CDR3 sequence (DNA): TGTGCCAGCAGCGAATATTATGGGGACTCTGCTAACTACGAGCAGTACTTC. It codes for CASSEYYGDSANYEQYF.

This sequence joins TRBV11-2 and TRBJ1-6, with 9 bases fitting TRBD1. The CDR3 loop spans 16 amino acids. J lost 6 bases, V lost 1 base, and 4 bases had no gene match. Germline loops: CDR1 SGHAT, CDR2 FQNNGV. The CDR3 DNA follows: TGTGCCAGCAGCTTAGTAGGGACAGGGAGTAATTCACCCCTCCACTTT. Amino acids: CASSLVGTGSNSPLHF.

The rearrangement links TRBV9 to TRBJ2-7, with 10 bases identical to TRBD1. V trimming: 4 bases; J trimming: 3 bases; junction bases outside the gene matches: 4. Germline CDR1 and CDR2: SGDLS and YYNGEE. CDR3 length: 14 residues. The CDR3 region has the DNA TGTGCCAGCAGCCCCGGGACAGGGGTCTACGAGCAGTACTTC. It codes for CASSPGTGVYEQYF.

The rearrangement joins TRBV5-4 to TRBJ1-1; D not resolved. Germline CDR1 and CDR2: SGHNT and YYREEE (reference sequence). The CDR3 consists of 13 residues. V lost 5 bases, J lost 4 bases, and 12 bases lay in between. DNA for the CDR3: TGTGCCAGCAGTCCGGATCCAGGCACTGAAGCTTTCTTT. Translating gives CASSPDPGTEAFF.

The chain recombines TRBV19 with TRBJ1-4; no firm D call. Trimming pared 8 bases from V and 0 bases from J, leaving 10 bases between. The CDR3 covers 14 residues. The germline V gene has CDR1 LNHDA and CDR2 SQIVND (reference sequence). The CDR3 DNA is TGTGCCAGTCGTAGAGTTGCAACTAATGAAAAACTGTTTTTT. Translated, it gives CASRRVATNEKLFF.

J is TRBJ1-3 and V is TRBV28; D unclear. V was cut by 3 bases and J by 0 bases, with 3 bases left in between. The CDR3 runs to 13 residues. Per the germline V gene, CDR1 is MDHEN and CDR2 is SYDVKM. CDR3 in DNA: TGTGCCAGCAGTTTCGGCTCTGGAAACACCATATATTTT. It encodes CASSFGSGNTIYF.

CDR3 in amino acids: CASSQAVNTEAFF. The CDR3 nucleotides are TGTGCCAGCAGCCAAGCAGTTAACACTGAAGCTTTCTTT. This sequence joins TRBV14 and TRBJ1-1, with D unresolved. This CDR3 comprises 13 residues. Trimming removed 1 base at V and 2 bases at J, with 5 bases between. Germline V CDR1 and CDR2: SGHDN, FVKESK. The full variable domain, rest sourced from reference TRBV14 and TRBJ1-1, is EAGVTQFPSHSVIEKGQTVTLRCDPISGHDNLYWYRRVMGKEIKFLLHFVKESKQDESGMPNNRFLAERTGGTYSTLKVQPAELEDSGVYFCASSQAVNTEAFFGQGTRLTVV.

The gene calls are TRBV18 and TRBJ2-3, with D possibly being TRBD2 (6 bases). The CDR3 has 13 residues. Germline V gene sequence: CDR1 KGHSH, CDR2 LQKENI. Trimming removed 11 bases from V and 5 bases from J, with 17 bases in between. The CDR3 spells CAPWGENEDTQYF. The DNA for the CDR3 is TGTGCCCCCTGGGGGGAGAATGAAGATACGCAGTATTTT.

This clone appeared a few times. The V call is TRBV6-6, the J call TRBJ1-6, with a tentative D call TRBD1 (5 bases). The CDR3 consists of 14 residues. Germline assignment: CDR1 MNHNY and CDR2 SVGAGI (reference sequence). V dropped 2 bases and J dropped 4 bases, with 6 bases sitting between them. CDR3 DNA: TGTGCCAGCAGTTACAGACAGTATAATTCACCCCTCCACTTT. This codes for CASSYRQYNSPLHF.

The chain recombines TRBV28 with TRBJ2-7; 7 bases fit TRBD2. V lost 6 bases to trimming and J lost 3 bases; unmatched junction nucleotides: 8. From germline, CDR1 is MDHEN and CDR2 SYDVKM. The CDR3 runs 14 residues. CDR3 amino acids: CASRSGGRNYEQYF. In nucleotides, the CDR3 is TGTGCCAGCAGATCCGGGGGGAGAAACTACGAGCAGTACTTC.

This sequence joins TRBV7-2 and TRBJ2-7, with 9 bases identical to TRBD2. V lost 3 bases to trimming and J lost 4 bases; unmatched junction nucleotides: 1. Germline V gives CDR1 SGHTA, CDR2 FQGNSA. The CDR3 has 13 residues. The CDR3 here is CASSFAGGYEQYF. In DNA form, the CDR3 reads TGTGCCAGCAGCTTCGCGGGGGGGTACGAGCAGTACTTC.